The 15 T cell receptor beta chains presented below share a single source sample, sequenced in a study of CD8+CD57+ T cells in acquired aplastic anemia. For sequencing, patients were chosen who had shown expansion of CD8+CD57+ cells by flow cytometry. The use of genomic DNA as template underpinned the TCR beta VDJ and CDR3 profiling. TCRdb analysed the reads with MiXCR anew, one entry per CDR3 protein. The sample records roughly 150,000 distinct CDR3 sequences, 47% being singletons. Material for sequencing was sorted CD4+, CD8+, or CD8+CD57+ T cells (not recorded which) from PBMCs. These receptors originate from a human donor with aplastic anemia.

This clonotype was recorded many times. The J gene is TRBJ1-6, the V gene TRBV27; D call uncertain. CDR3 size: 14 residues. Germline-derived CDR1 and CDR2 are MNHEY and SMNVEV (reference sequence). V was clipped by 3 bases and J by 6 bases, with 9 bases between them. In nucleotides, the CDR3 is TGTGCCAGCAGTTTGGGCCAGGTTAATTCACCCCTCCACTTT. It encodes CASSLGQVNSPLHF.

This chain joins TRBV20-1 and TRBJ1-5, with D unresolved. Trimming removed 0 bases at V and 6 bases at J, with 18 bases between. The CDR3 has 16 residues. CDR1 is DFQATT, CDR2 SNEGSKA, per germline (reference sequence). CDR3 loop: CSARDILRGESQPQHF. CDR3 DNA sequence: TGCAGTGCTAGAGATATCTTACGGGGTGAATCTCAGCCCCAGCATTTT.

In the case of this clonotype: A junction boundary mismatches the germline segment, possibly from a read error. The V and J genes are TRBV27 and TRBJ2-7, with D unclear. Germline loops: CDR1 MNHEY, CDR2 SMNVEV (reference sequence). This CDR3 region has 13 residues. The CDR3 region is CTSSFGTTYEQYF. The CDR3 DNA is TGTACCAGCAGTTTTGGCACAACCTACGAGCAGTACTTC.

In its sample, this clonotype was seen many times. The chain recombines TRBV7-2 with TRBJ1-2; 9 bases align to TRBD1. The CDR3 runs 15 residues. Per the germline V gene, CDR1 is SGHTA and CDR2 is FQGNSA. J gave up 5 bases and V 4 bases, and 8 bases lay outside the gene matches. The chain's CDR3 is CASSSTPGQGYGYTF. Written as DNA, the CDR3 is TGTGCCAGCAGCTCAACACCGGGACAGGGTTATGGCTACACCTTC.

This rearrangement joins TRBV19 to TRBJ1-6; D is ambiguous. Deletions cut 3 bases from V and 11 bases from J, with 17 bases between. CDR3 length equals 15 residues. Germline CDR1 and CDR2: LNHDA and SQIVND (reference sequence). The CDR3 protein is CASSMEPRPSAPLHF. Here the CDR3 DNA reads TGTGCCAGTAGTATGGAGCCTCGTCCGTCCGCACCCCTCCACTTT.

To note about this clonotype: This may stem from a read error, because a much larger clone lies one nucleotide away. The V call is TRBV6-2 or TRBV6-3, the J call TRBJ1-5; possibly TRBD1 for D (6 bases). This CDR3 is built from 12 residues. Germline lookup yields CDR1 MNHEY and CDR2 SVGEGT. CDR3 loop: CASSYMGAVQRF. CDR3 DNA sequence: TGTGCCAGCAGTTACATGGGGGCCGTACAGCGTTTT.

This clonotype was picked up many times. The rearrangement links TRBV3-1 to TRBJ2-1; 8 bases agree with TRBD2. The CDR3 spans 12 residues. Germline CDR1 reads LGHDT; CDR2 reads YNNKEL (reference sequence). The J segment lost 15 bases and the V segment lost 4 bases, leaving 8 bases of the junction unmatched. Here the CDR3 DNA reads TGTGCCAGCAGCCGCCCCGGGACTAGTCTGTTCTTC. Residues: CASSRPGTSLFF.

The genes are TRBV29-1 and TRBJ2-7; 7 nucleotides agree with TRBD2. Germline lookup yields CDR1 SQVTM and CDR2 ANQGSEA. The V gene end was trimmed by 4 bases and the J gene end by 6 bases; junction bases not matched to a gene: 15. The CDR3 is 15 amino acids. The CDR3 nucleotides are TGCAGCGTTGGGTCTACCGGGACTACCTCGGGCGAGCAGTACTTC. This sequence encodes CSVGSTGTTSGEQYF.

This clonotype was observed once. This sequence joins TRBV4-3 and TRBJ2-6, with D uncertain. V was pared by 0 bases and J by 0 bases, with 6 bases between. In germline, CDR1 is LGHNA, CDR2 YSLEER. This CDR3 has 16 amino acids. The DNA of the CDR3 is TGCGCCAGCAGCCAAGAGAGTGTCTCTGGGGCCAACGTCCTGACTTTC. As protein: CASSQESVSGANVLTF.

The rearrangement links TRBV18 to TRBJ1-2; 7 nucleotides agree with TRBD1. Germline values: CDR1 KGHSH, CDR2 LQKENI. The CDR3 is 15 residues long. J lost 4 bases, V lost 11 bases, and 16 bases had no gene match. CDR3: CACFKGTAFSYGYTF. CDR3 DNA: TGTGCCTGCTTTAAAGGGACAGCTTTTTCCTATGGCTACACCTTC.

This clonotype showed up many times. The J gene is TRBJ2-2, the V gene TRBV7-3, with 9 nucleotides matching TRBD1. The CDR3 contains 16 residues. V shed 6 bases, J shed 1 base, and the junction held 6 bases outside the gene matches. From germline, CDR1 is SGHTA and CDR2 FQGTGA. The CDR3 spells CASSQGTGRNTGELFF. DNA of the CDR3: TGTGCCAGCAGTCAGGGGACAGGGAGGAACACCGGGGAGCTGTTTTTT.

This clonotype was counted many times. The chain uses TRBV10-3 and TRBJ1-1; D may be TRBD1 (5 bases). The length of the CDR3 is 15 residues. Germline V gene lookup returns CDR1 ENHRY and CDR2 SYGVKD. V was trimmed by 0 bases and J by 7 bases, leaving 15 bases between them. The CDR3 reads CAISESGGEIGEAFF. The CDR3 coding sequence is TGTGCCATCAGTGAGTCGGGGGGGGAGATTGGTGAAGCTTTCTTT.

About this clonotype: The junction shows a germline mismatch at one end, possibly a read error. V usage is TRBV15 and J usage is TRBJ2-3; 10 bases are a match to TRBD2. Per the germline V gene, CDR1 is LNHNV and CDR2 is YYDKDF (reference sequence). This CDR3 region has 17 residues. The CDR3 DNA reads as TGTGCCACCAGCAGAGATTTGCTAGCGGGGGTCACAGATACGCAGTCTTTT. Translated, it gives CATSRDLLAGVTDTQSF.

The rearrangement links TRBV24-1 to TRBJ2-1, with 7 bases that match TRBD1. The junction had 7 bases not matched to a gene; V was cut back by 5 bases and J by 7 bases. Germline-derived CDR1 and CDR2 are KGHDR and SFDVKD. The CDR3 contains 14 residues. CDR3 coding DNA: TGTGCCACCAGTGGAGTGACAGGGAAGAATGAGCAGTTCTTC. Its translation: CATSGVTGKNEQFF.

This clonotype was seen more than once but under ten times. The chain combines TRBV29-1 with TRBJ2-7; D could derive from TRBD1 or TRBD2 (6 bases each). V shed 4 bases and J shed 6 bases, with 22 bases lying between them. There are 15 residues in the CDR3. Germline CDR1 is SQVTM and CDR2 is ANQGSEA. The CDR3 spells CSVAGAQGGASEQYF. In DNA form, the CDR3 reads TGCAGCGTTGCGGGGGCACAGGGTGGGGCTAGCGAGCAGTACTTC.